This TCR beta chain was identified in a study of T cells after yellow fever vaccination. 5'RACE template switching generated TCR cDNA, adding a universal primer site and UMIs. TCRdb redid the calling of the 5' RACE reads with MiXCR, one entry per CDR3 protein. The sample shows 300,000 or so distinct CDR3 sequences, around 3.9% of them seen only once. Study observations and caveats: In post-booster samples, most primary-vaccination clones reappeared (approximately 96% CD4, 88% CD8).

The CDR3 extends over 16 amino acids. CDR1 KGHSH and CDR2 LQKENI come from the germline V gene. V was pared by 1 base and J by 1 base, with 6 bases of the junction left unmatched. Concerning this clonotype itself: Its cognate antigen is unknown.

This chain links TRBV18 with TRBJ2-7, with TRBD2 matching 8 bases. This specimen was PBMCs, taken 5 days after the yellow fever booster vaccination. This sequence originates from a man in his late teens or twenties who received the YFV17D yellow fever vaccine. CDR3 sequence: CASSPRGSGGSYEQYF. DNA for the CDR3: TGTGCCAGCTCACCACGGGGCAGCGGGGGTTCCTACGAGCAGTACTTC.